One and the same sample provided the 29 T cell receptor beta chains below, sequenced in a study of PD-1 and CTLA-4 blockade in melanoma. Repertoires were generated with immunoSEQ multiplex PCR, while TCRdb's copy carries only in-frame clones and drops some. This sample has about 16,000 clones, with approximately 63% found just once. Sequenced material: CD8+ T cells from peripheral blood, taken from a patient given anti-PD-1 treatment. Receptor source: a human donor with melanoma.

V gene TRBV19 combines with J gene TRBJ2-3; D uncertain. Germline V CDR1 and CDR2: LNHDA, SQIVND (reference sequence). The V end lost 8 bases, the J end lost 6 bases, and 6 bases lay between the germline ends. This CDR3 has 10 amino acids. CDR3 amino acids: CASRADTQYF. The CDR3 DNA follows: TGTGCCAGTCGAGCTGATACGCAGTATTTT.

The chain combines TRBV5-6 with TRBJ1-2, with D perhaps TRBD1 (5 bases). Trimming pared 0 bases from V and 2 bases from J, leaving 8 bases between. The CDR3 has 14 amino acids. CDR1 SGHDT and CDR2 YYEEEE come from the germline V gene. CDR3 in amino acids: CASSLGGRNYGYTF. The CDR3 coding sequence is TGTGCCAGCAGCTTGGGGGGCAGGAACTATGGCTACACCTTC.

This clone has just one count. The CDR3 is CASSLGVDVNTEAFF. In DNA, the CDR3 is TGTGCCAGCAGCTTAGGGGTGGACGTGAACACTGAAGCTTTCTTT. The chain couples TRBV7-6 to TRBJ1-1; D gene ambiguous. The CDR3 covers 15 residues. The V and J ends lost 1 base and 0 bases respectively, with 9 bases between them. The germline V gene has CDR1 SGHVS and CDR2 FNYEAQ.

This clone was found once. This chain links TRBV7-9 with TRBJ2-1; TRBD2 matches 8 bases. Germline V gives CDR1 SEHNR, CDR2 FQNEAQ (reference sequence). The CDR3 totals 16 residues. The V segment lost 5 bases and the J segment 0 bases; nucleotides outside the gene matches: 6. The CDR3 loop reads CASSPPGTSSYNEQFF. The CDR3 nucleotides are TGTGCCAGCAGCCCCCCCGGGACTAGCTCCTACAATGAGCAGTTCTTC.

The CDR3 nucleotides read TGTGCCAGCAGCTCCTTTACGGCAAAGTACGAGCAGTACTTC. Translating gives CASSSFTAKYEQYF. This chain connects TRBV11-2 to TRBJ2-7; D not certain. V lost 4 bases to trimming and J lost 4 bases, with 14 bases between them. Germline-derived CDR1 and CDR2 are SGHAT and FQNNGV. CDR3 length: 14 residues.

V and J are TRBV5-1 and TRBJ1-1; 8 positions match TRBD1. The V gene's germline CDR1 is SGHRS and CDR2 YFSETQ. Trimming at V came to 6 bases and at J to 7 bases, leaving 8 bases not matched to a gene. The CDR3 has 13 amino acids. CDR3 in DNA: TGCGCCAGCAACCCAACAGGGGGGCTTGAAGCTTTCTTT. It codes for CASNPTGGLEAFF.

The genes are TRBV15 and TRBJ1-4; D is unresolved. Germline CDR1 and CDR2: LNHNV and YYDKDF (reference sequence). The CDR3 runs to 15 residues. Trimming pared 0 bases from V and 5 bases from J, leaving 10 bases between. This CDR3 reads CATSREGDPNEKLFF. In nucleotides, the CDR3 is TGTGCCACCAGCAGAGAAGGAGACCCGAATGAAAAACTGTTTTTT.

The genes are TRBV19 and TRBJ1-1; no reliable D call. This CDR3 has 15 residues. Trimming shortened V by 3 bases and J by 1 base, and 12 bases separated the two germline ends. Per germline, CDR1 LNHDA and CDR2 SQIVND (reference sequence). The CDR3 nucleotides are TGTGCCAGTAGTATTCTGGGCAGTCCGAACACTGAAGCTTTCTTT. Protein sequence: CASSILGSPNTEAFF.

This sequence joins TRBV6-5 and TRBJ1-1; TRBD1 is a possible D gene (5 bases). The V and J ends lost 2 bases and 1 base respectively, with 14 bases between them. Looked up from germline, CDR1 is MNHEY and CDR2 is SVGAGI. The length of the CDR3 is 16 residues. This CDR3 is CASSYGSSGGNTEAFF. As DNA, the CDR3 is TGTGCCAGCAGTTACGGTTCCTCGGGGGGGAACACTGAAGCTTTCTTT.

The table lists this clone with a few counts. The gene calls are TRBV2 and TRBJ1-1; maybe TRBD1 (5 bases). Per the germline V gene, CDR1 is SNHLY and CDR2 is FYNNEI. Between the trimmed V and J ends, which lost 9 bases and 0 bases, there was a span of 14 bases. The CDR3 is made up of 14 amino acids. Here the CDR3 DNA reads TGTGCCAGGCAGACAGCCGCCATGAACACTGAAGCTTTCTTT. It yields the protein CARQTAAMNTEAFF. Drawing the rest from reference TRBV2 and TRBJ1-1, the complete variable domain is EPEVTQTPSHQVTQMGQEVILRCVPISNHLYFYWYRQILGQKVEFLVSFYNNEISEKSEIFDDQFSVERPDGSNFTLKIRSTKLEDSAMYFCARQTAAMNTEAFFGQGTRLTVV.

The chain recombines TRBV7-8 with TRBJ1-2, with 9 bases identical to TRBD1. V lost 5 bases and J lost 3; bases outside the gene matches: 7. Germline V gene sequence: CDR1 SGHVS, CDR2 FQNEAQ. This CDR3 is 15 amino acids long. Written as DNA, the CDR3 is TGTGCCAGCAGCCGGAAACGGACAGGGGACTATGGCTACACCTTC. This translates into CASSRKRTGDYGYTF.

The chain employs TRBV19 and TRBJ2-1, with 9 nucleotides matching TRBD2. Germline loops: CDR1 LNHDA, CDR2 SQIVND (reference sequence). V trimming: 4 bases; J trimming: 8 bases; junction bases outside the gene matches: 9. This CDR3 has 15 residues. CDR3 coding DNA: TGTGCCAGTAGTACTTTAGCGGGAGTAGAGGATGAGCAGTTCTTC. Protein: CASSTLAGVEDEQFF.

This clone has only a few counts. The genes are TRBV11-3 and TRBJ2-2; D is tentatively TRBD1 or TRBD2 (5 bases each). The V gene's germline CDR1 is SGHNT and CDR2 YENEEA. There are 12 residues in the CDR3. Trimming took off 7 bases at V and 6 bases at J, with 9 bases between the two ends. CDR3: CASIGTSGELFF. For the CDR3, the DNA is TGTGCCAGCATTGGGACCTCCGGGGAGCTGTTTTTT.

The chain uses TRBV15 and TRBJ2-5; D tentatively reads TRBD1 or TRBD2 (5 bases each). Germline CDR1 LNHNV, CDR2 YYDKDF (reference sequence). The CDR3 is made up of 15 amino acids. Trimming took off 0 bases at V and 2 bases at J, with 10 bases between the two ends. The CDR3 is CATSRDRGPQETQYF. In nucleotides, the CDR3 is TGTGCCACCAGCAGAGATCGGGGACCACAAGAGACCCAGTACTTC.

J is TRBJ1-1 and V is TRBV6-1; D call uncertain. CDR1 is MNHNS and CDR2 is SASEGT in the germline V gene. This CDR3 spans 13 amino acids. V lost 3 bases to trimming and J lost 5 bases, with 10 bases between them. As DNA, the CDR3 is TGTGCCAGCAGTGAGGACCGAGGTACTGAAGCTTTCTTT. It translates to CASSEDRGTEAFF.

The CDR3 DNA sequence: TGTGCCAGCAGTTACTCAGGTTTCTACGAGCAGTACTTC. Translation: CASSYSGFYEQYF. This sequence joins TRBV6-5 and TRBJ2-7; no clear D. Germline CDR1 is MNHEY and CDR2 is SVGAGI. The CDR3 contains 13 residues. Trimming stripped 0 bases from V and 3 bases from J, with 6 bases between.

The chain is built from TRBV6-5 and TRBJ2-4, with D possibly being TRBD1 (5 bases). Per germline, CDR1 MNHEY and CDR2 SVGAGI. V was cut by 7 bases and J by 3 bases, with 10 bases left in between. The CDR3 is 13 amino acids. The CDR3 region is CASTRGFKNIQYF. DNA of the CDR3: TGTGCCAGCACAAGGGGCTTCAAAAACATTCAGTACTTC.

In this sample, this clone turned up once. The V gene is TRBV2, the J gene TRBJ2-1; 10 bases align to TRBD2. Germline CDR1 reads SNHLY; CDR2 reads FYNNEI. The CDR3 covers 18 residues. Losses at the gene ends were 3 bases for V and 5 bases for J; bases not matched to a gene: 13. The DNA for the CDR3 is TGTGCCAGCAGTGACCCGGTCGGGCTAGCGGGAGCTAACAATGAGCAGTTCTTC. Translation gives CASSDPVGLAGANNEQFF.

The chain's CDR3 is CASSYRLANTGELFF. The CDR3 bases are TGTGCCAGCAGTTACCGGCTAGCGAACACCGGGGAGCTGTTTTTT. The chain links TRBV6-5 to TRBJ2-2, with D hard to call. Trimming took 2 bases from V and 0 from J, leaving 7 bases between them. The CDR3 has 15 amino acids. CDR1 and CDR2 (germline): MNHEY, SVGAGI.

The chain couples TRBV6-2 or TRBV6-3 to TRBJ2-1, with 10 bases lining up with TRBD2. CDR3 size: 18 residues. Per the germline V gene, CDR1 is MNHEY and CDR2 is SVGEGT. Trimming cost V 1 base and J 1 base; bases outside gene matches: 7. CDR3 DNA sequence: TGTGCCAGCAGTTACTATGGGACTAGCGCTTTGTCCTACAATGAGCAGTTCTTC. The encoded protein is CASSYYGTSALSYNEQFF.

This chain joins TRBV7-9 and TRBJ2-3; 9 bases are a match to TRBD2. Germline-derived CDR1 and CDR2 are SEHNR and FQNEAQ (reference sequence). V gave up 2 bases and J gave up 0 bases; unmatched junction bases: 6. The CDR3 contains 17 residues. The chain's CDR3 is CASSLFPSGASTDTQYF. DNA for the CDR3: TGTGCCAGCAGCTTATTCCCTAGCGGGGCTAGCACAGATACGCAGTATTTT.

This chain uses TRBV21-1 with TRBJ2-7; the table's D call of TRBD1 was not tested on the DNA. TRBV21-1 is given as a pseudogene. This CDR3 spans 15 amino acids. Written as DNA, the CDR3 is TGTGCCAGCAGAAGCCCCAGACAGGGAAGTGAGGAGCAGTACTTC. This sequence encodes CASRSPRQGSEEQYF.

In this sample, this clone is medium-sized. The genes are TRBV27 and TRBJ1-2; 7 positions match TRBD1. The CDR3 has 14 amino acids. Germline V gives CDR1 MNHEY, CDR2 SMNVEV (reference sequence). With V trimmed by 4 bases and J by 7 bases, 9 bases remained unmatched. CDR3 region: CASSSDTGVSGYTF. CDR3 DNA: TGTGCCAGCAGTTCGGACACAGGGGTTAGTGGCTACACCTTC.

J is TRBJ2-7 and V is TRBV2, with 9 bases that match TRBD1. V gave up 2 bases and J gave up 3 bases; unmatched junction bases: 8. Germline V gene lookup returns CDR1 SNHLY and CDR2 FYNNEI. CDR3 size: 16 residues. DNA of the CDR3: TGTGCCAGCAGTGAAAACAGGGACAGGGCCCGCTACGAGCAGTACTTC. The encoded protein is CASSENRDRARYEQYF.

V and J are TRBV7-6 and TRBJ2-5; D perhaps matches TRBD1 (5 bases). The CDR3 length is 15 residues. CDR1 and CDR2 (germline): SGHVS, FNYEAQ. With 7 bases removed from V and 9 bases from J, the gap between germline ends came to 24 bases. The CDR3 loop is CASNPHVSGATAQYF. For the CDR3, the DNA is TGTGCCAGCAATCCCCACGTGAGTGGGGCTACGGCCCAGTACTTC. Using reference TRBV7-6 and TRBJ2-5 for the parts outside the CDR3, the full variable domain is GAGVSQSPRYKVTKRGQDVALRCDPISGHVSLYWYRQALGQGPEFLTYFNYEAQQDKSGLPNDRFSAERPEGSISTLTIQRTEQRDSAMYRCASNPHVSGATAQYFGPGTRLLVL.

V and J are TRBV5-8 and TRBJ2-1; D is uncertain. Germline CDR1 SGHTS, CDR2 YDEGEE. The CDR3 loop spans 17 amino acids. Trimming pared 4 bases from V and 0 bases from J, leaving 17 bases between. The CDR3 DNA reads as TGTGCCAGCAGCCTCGGGTCCCTCAGGAGCTCCTACAATGAGCAGTTCTTC. It yields the protein CASSLGSLRSSYNEQFF.

The chain uses TRBV29-1 and TRBJ2-7; 7 nucleotides agree with TRBD1. The CDR3 consists of 15 residues. In germline, CDR1 is SQVTM, CDR2 ANQGSEA. V shed 6 bases, J shed 0 bases, and the junction held 11 bases outside the gene matches. The CDR3 bases are TGCAGCGTGAAAGGGACAGCGAGGAGCTCCTACGAGCAGTACTTC. As protein: CSVKGTARSSYEQYF.

The chain recombines TRBV25-1 with TRBJ1-1, with 9 bases identical to TRBD1. V dropped 5 bases and J dropped 12; count of bases not matched to a gene: 4. Germline values: CDR1 MGHDK, CDR2 SYGVNS. This CDR3 is built from 11 residues. This CDR3 reads CASSSTGGPFF. The DNA for the CDR3 is TGTGCCAGCAGTTCGACAGGGGGACCTTTCTTT.

V usage is TRBV15 and J usage is TRBJ1-5; D is perhaps TRBD1 (6 bases). Germline V gene lookup returns CDR1 LNHNV and CDR2 YYDKDF (reference sequence). V gave up 5 bases and J gave up 7 bases, with 15 bases separating them. This CDR3 has 14 residues. CDR3 sequence reads: CATSEGGVPQPQHF. The CDR3 nucleotides are TGTGCCACCAGCGAGGGGGGGGTCCCCCAGCCCCAGCATTTT.